This T cell receptor (beta chain) was obtained from a study of T cell repertoires in cytomegalovirus infection. This clonotype has more than one count but fewer than ten. As yet, its antigen is unknown. The CDR3 length is 15 residues. Germline V CDR1 and CDR2: PRHDT, FYEKMQ (reference sequence). Unmatched junction bases numbered 8, after V lost 5 bases and J lost 4 bases. General study points: HLA-C-restricted CMV-specific TCR beta clonotypes were dominant in the ex vivo response. There were carriers of CMV plus the relevant HLA, and cumulative public TCR beta family frequency identified them.

MiXCR was run by TCRdb on the reads, yielding one entry per CDR3 protein. The table includes 200,000 or so distinct CDR3 sequences, about 21% detected once. This chain connects TRBV13 to TRBJ2-5; TRBD1 aligns across 9 bases. The TCR sequence derives from a human donor in good health (CMV status not recorded). Some clones in this sample may be carry-over from other donors' samples. Sequenced material: PBMCs. CDR3 sequence reads: CASSGDRAGGETQYF. DNA of the CDR3: TGTGCCAGCAGCGGGGACAGGGCCGGGGGAGAGACCCAGTACTTC.